This T cell receptor beta chain was recovered during a study of shared clonotypes between healthy human individuals. Study conclusions and caveats: Relative to memory subsets, naive subsets generally showed larger estimated richness. Four donors had roughly 5% of their naive CD4 clonotypes in common.

TCRdb's copy holds only in-frame clones and misses some; the assay was immunoSEQ multiplex PCR. The sample yields 2.3 million or so clones, 85% to 95% seen once. Looked up from germline, CDR1 is SEHNR and CDR2 is FQNEAQ (reference sequence). The CDR3 extends over 19 amino acids. In the case of this clone: Its matching antigen is unknown.

The source is a man in his late teens or twenties in good health. Some clones in this sample may be carry-over from other donors' samples. The chain couples TRBV7-9 to TRBJ2-5; TRBD1 agrees at 11 bases. The J call may be mistaken, given a closer DNA end match to TRBJ2-7. The sequencing input was naive CD4+ T cells from PBMCs. Subset of the sample: CD45RA+ positively selected. The CDR3 DNA reads as TGTGCCAGCAGCCTATGGACAGGGGGCGCGGGAGGGAACTTCTACGAGCAGTACTTC. It encodes CASSLWTGGAGGNFYEQYF.